These 16 T cell receptor beta chains share one sample of origin, sequenced in a study of T cells in Graves' hyperthyroidism and ophthalmopathy. Amplified TCR beta CDR3 regions derived from RNA transcripts. First-round RT-PCR with HTBI primers amplified the TCR CDR3 region. TCRdb independently ran MiXCR on the multiplex PCR reads; one entry per CDR3 protein. Of around 620,000 distinct CDR3 sequences in the sample, around 42% were seen once. Source material: peripheral blood or thyroid tissue (not recorded which). The receptors stem from an adult woman with Graves' disease, either hyperthyroidism or ophthalmopathy (not recorded which).

This clonotype was picked up many times. The chain couples TRBV5-1 to TRBJ1-1; a possible D gene is TRBD1 (6 bases). CDR1 is SGHRS and CDR2 is YFSETQ in the germline V gene. The CDR3 sequence is 14 residues long. Deletions cut 4 bases from V and 0 bases from J, with 10 bases between. CDR3 region: CASSTRGLNTEAFF. In nucleotides, the CDR3 is TGCGCCAGCAGCACCAGGGGTTTGAACACTGAAGCTTTCTTT.

The V call is TRBV29-1, the J call TRBJ1-2; D call uncertain. The CDR3 contains 11 residues. The V gene lost 3 bases and the J gene lost 7 bases, with 9 bases spanning the gap. CDR1 and CDR2 from the germline V gene are SQVTM and ANQGSEA. This CDR3 is CSVESGSGYTF. Written as DNA, the CDR3 is TGCAGCGTTGAGAGCGGGAGTGGCTACACCTTC.

There are many counts of this clonotype. The chain joins TRBV3-1 to TRBJ1-6; 8 bases line up with TRBD1. Germline V gene data show CDR1 as LGHDT and CDR2 as YNNKEL (reference sequence). V dropped 1 base and J dropped 10; count of bases not matched to a gene: 9. This CDR3 contains 16 residues. CDR3 sequence reads: CASSQVSSGGYSPLHF. The CDR3 nucleotides are TGTGCCAGCAGCCAAGTCTCTTCAGGGGGCTACTCACCCCTCCACTTT. Full variable domain (rest looked up from reference TRBV3-1 and TRBJ1-6): DTAVSQTPKYLVTQMGNDKSIKCEQNLGHDTMYWYKQDSKKFLKIMFSYNNKELIINETVPNRFSPKSPDKAHLNLHINSLELGDSAVYFCASSQVSSGGYSPLHFGNGTRLTVT.

This clonotype was seen a handful of times. The rearrangement uses TRBV10-3 and TRBJ2-5; 9 bases align to TRBD1. Germline V gene data show CDR1 as ENHRY and CDR2 as SYGVKD. CDR3 length equals 14 residues. V lost 8 bases to trimming and J lost 5 bases; unmatched junction nucleotides: 9. CDR3 nucleotide sequence: TGTGCCATCGGCGGGACAGGGATGATGGAGACCCAGTACTTC. Encoded protein: CAIGGTGMMETQYF.

This clonotype was detected ten times or more. The chain recombines TRBV15 with TRBJ2-5; no clear D. CDR3 length: 13 residues. The V gene's germline CDR1 is LNHNV and CDR2 YYDKDF (reference sequence). V was shortened by 1 base and J by 3 bases, with 6 bases between the two germline ends. CDR3 DNA: TGTGCCACCAGCAGAGGGGCGAAAGAGACCCAGTACTTC. This sequence encodes CATSRGAKETQYF.

The V call is TRBV7-8, the J call TRBJ2-1; 7 nucleotides agree with TRBD2. The CDR3 covers 17 residues. Germline CDR1 reads SGHVS; CDR2 reads FQNEAQ. The V gene end was trimmed by 1 base and the J gene end by 8 bases; junction bases not matched to a gene: 14. CDR3 residues: CASSLVLDVTSPDEQFF. CDR3 nucleotides: TGTGCCAGCAGCTTAGTCTTGGATGTGACTAGCCCAGATGAGCAGTTCTTC.

This clonotype has at least ten counts. V and J are TRBV10-3 and TRBJ1-6; D is uncertain. Looked up from germline, CDR1 is ENHRY and CDR2 is SYGVKD. This CDR3 spans 13 amino acids. V lost 4 bases, J lost 4 bases, and 5 bases lay in between. The CDR3 sequence is CAISGQYNSPLHF. The DNA of the CDR3 is TGTGCCATCAGTGGGCAGTATAATTCACCCCTCCACTTT.

The J gene is TRBJ1-1, the V gene TRBV20-1; 7 bases line up with TRBD1. CDR1 and CDR2 from the germline V gene are DFQATT and SNEGSKA (reference sequence). The V gene end was trimmed by 7 bases and the J gene end by 6 bases; junction bases not matched to a gene: 2. This CDR3 region has 10 residues. The CDR3 loop reads CSDRGSEAFF. CDR3 DNA: TGCAGTGACAGGGGATCTGAAGCTTTCTTT.

This clonotype was recorded many times. V gene TRBV29-1 combines with J gene TRBJ1-1; a possible D gene is TRBD1 (5 bases). Germline V lookup: CDR1 SQVTM, CDR2 ANQGSEA. CDR3 length equals 13 residues. Trimming took off 6 bases at V and 5 bases at J, with 16 bases between the two ends. The CDR3 DNA sequence: TGCAGCGTGACGGGGGGGAGAGGAACTGAAGCTTTCTTT. Translated: CSVTGGRGTEAFF.

This clonotype was seen just once. This chain connects TRBV19 to TRBJ1-3; a weak D match, TRBD1 (6 bases). Between the trimmed V and J ends, which lost 5 bases and 0 bases, there was a span of 23 bases. CDR1 is LNHDA and CDR2 is SQIVND in the germline V gene (reference sequence). The length of the CDR3 is 19 residues. In nucleotides, the CDR3 is TGTGCCAGTAGTTCCCGACGGGACAATCAGCCCCGCTCTGGAAACACCATATATTTT. It specifies CASSSRRDNQPRSGNTIYF.

This clonotype was detected ten times or more. The chain uses TRBV2 and TRBJ2-2, with D possibly matching TRBD2 (6 bases). This CDR3 comprises 15 residues. CDR1 and CDR2 (germline): SNHLY, FYNNEI. The V gene lost 9 bases and the J gene lost 0 bases, with 14 bases spanning the gap. The CDR3 sequence: CARDTSSANTGELFF. The CDR3 nucleotides read TGTGCCAGAGATACTAGCTCAGCGAACACCGGGGAGCTGTTTTTT.

Many counts were recorded for this clonotype. The chain recombines TRBV7-3 with TRBJ1-1, with 9 bases that match TRBD1. J lost 11 bases, V lost 2 bases, and 3 bases had no gene match. The CDR3 totals 12 residues. The germline CDR1 and CDR2 sequences are SGHTA and FQGTGA. In DNA form, the CDR3 reads TGTGCCAGCAGCTTAGGGACAGGGAGCGCTTTCTTT. Residues: CASSLGTGSAFF. The full variable domain, completed using reference TRBV7-3 and TRBJ1-1, is GAGVSQTPSNKVTEKGKYVELRCDPISGHTALYWYRQSLGQGPEFLIYFQGTGAADDSGLPNDRFFAVRPEGSVSTLKIQRTERGDSAVYLCASSLGTGSAFFGQGTRLTVV.

This clonotype appeared a few times. The rearrangement joins TRBV29-1 to TRBJ2-5; 7 bases match TRBD2. The germline CDR1 and CDR2 sequences are SQVTM and ANQGSEA. V shed 3 bases and J 5 bases; nucleotides not matched to a gene: 6. This CDR3 spans 13 amino acids. CDR3 in amino acids: CSVDRGSRETQYF. DNA of the CDR3: TGCAGCGTTGATCGCGGGAGTCGGGAGACCCAGTACTTC.

The chain combines TRBV24-1 with TRBJ2-5, with 9 nucleotides matching TRBD1. Trimming took 1 base from V and 4 from J; bases not matched to a gene: 6. This CDR3 is 16 amino acids long. Germline assignment: CDR1 KGHDR and CDR2 SFDVKD. CDR3 region: CATSDFGQGSRETQYF. The DNA of the CDR3 is TGTGCCACCAGTGATTTTGGACAGGGGAGTCGAGAGACCCAGTACTTC.

This clonotype was picked up many times. This sequence joins TRBV20-1 and TRBJ2-5; either TRBD1 or TRBD2 may supply D (5 bases each). Trimming left V 2 bases short and J 12 bases short, with 10 bases between. Germline CDR1 reads DFQATT; CDR2 reads SNEGSKA (reference sequence). This CDR3 comprises 10 residues. The CDR3 is CSARPGREYF. As DNA, the CDR3 is TGCAGTGCTAGACCGGGACGAGAGTACTTC.

This clonotype was counted between two and nine times. This chain links TRBV2 with TRBJ1-2; TRBD1 aligns across 9 bases. The CDR3 spans 14 residues. Germline CDR1 SNHLY, CDR2 FYNNEI. Trimming cost V 8 bases and J 7 bases; bases outside gene matches: 11. The chain's CDR3 is CASSNRDRAGGYTF. The DNA for the CDR3 is TGTGCCAGCTCAAACCGGGACAGGGCCGGTGGCTACACCTTC.